This T cell receptor beta chain was profiled in a study of T cell responses to AZD1222 COVID-19 vaccine. Study outcomes and limitations: Spike-specific TCR breadth and depth grew following two AZD1222 doses. Distributed over spike, vaccine-associated CD4 TCRs predominated at 160-218 and 743-854.

Comments on this clone: Its antigen remains unknown.

V was shortened by 6 bases and J by 4 bases, with 10 bases between the two germline ends. CDR1 is MNHEY and CDR2 is SVGEGT in the germline V gene. This CDR3 is 12 amino acids long. Assay used: immunoSEQ multiplex PCR; TCRdb lists only in-frame clones, some missing. The sample holds about 15,000 clones; 88% are singletons and the top ten take 2.9%. This chain links TRBV6-2 or TRBV6-3 with TRBJ2-7; TRBD2 might be the D (5 bases). This sequence originates from an adult who received the AZD1222 COVID-19 vaccine. The specimen comprised peripheral blood, sampled 28 days after the second AZD1222 dose. CDR3 sequence (DNA): TGTGCCAGCAGACCTGGGGAGTACGAGCAGTACTTC. The encoded protein is CASRPGEYEQYF.